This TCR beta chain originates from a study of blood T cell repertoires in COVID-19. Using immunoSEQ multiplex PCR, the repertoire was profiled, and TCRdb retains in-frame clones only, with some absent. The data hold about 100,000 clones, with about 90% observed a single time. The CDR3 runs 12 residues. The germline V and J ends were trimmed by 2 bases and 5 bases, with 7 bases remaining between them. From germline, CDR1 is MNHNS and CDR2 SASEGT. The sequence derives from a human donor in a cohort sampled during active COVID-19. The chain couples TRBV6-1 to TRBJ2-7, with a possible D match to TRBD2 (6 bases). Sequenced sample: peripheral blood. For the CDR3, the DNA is TGTGCCAGCAGTGAATCGGGGGACGAGCAGTACTTC. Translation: CASSESGDEQYF.